The 32 T cell receptor beta chains below come from one sample, sequenced in a study of blood T cell repertoires in COVID-19. TCRdb's table, derived via immunoSEQ multiplex PCR, lists solely in-frame clones and lacks some. The table records around 390,000 clones, roughly 89% of them present only once. The sequencing input was PBMCs or T cells enriched from blood (not recorded which). All receptors derive from a woman aged 45-59 years who had recovered from COVID-19.

This clone has only a few counts. The rearrangement uses TRBV12-2 and TRBJ1-3. TRBV12-2 is given as a pseudogene. This CDR3 comprises 14 residues. CDR3 DNA sequence: TGTGCAAGTCGCTTAGAAAGCTGGGGAAACACCATATATTTT. Its protein product is CASRLESWGNTIYF.

The rearrangement joins TRBV5-1 to TRBJ1-2, with 11 bases identical to TRBD1. Trimming removed 7 bases from V and 7 bases from J; junction bases left unmatched: 6. There are 13 residues in the CDR3. CDR1 and CDR2 from the germline V gene are SGHRS and YFSETQ. The DNA of the CDR3 is TGCGCCAGCGACGGACAGGGGGCATCTGGCTACACCTTC. Protein product: CASDGQGASGYTF.

J is TRBJ1-1 and V is TRBV30, with D possibly matching TRBD1 (5 bases). CDR1 GTSNPN and CDR2 SVGIG come from the germline V gene (reference sequence). CDR3 length: 13 residues. The germline V and J ends were trimmed by 4 bases and 3 bases, with 12 bases remaining between them. The CDR3 is CAWTGGWDTEAFF. The CDR3 DNA reads TGTGCCTGGACCGGGGGGTGGGACACTGAAGCTTTCTTT.

The rearrangement links TRBV7-9 to TRBJ1-1; the D is unclear. CDR3 length: 15 residues. Germline V gene data show CDR1 as SEHNR and CDR2 as FQNEAQ (reference sequence). Trimming cost V 2 bases and J 1 base, with 11 bases left between them. CDR3 loop: CASSLRTATNTEAFF. The CDR3 DNA reads TGTGCCAGCAGCTTACGCACAGCCACGAACACTGAAGCTTTCTTT.

The chain employs TRBV28 and TRBJ1-2; D remains ambiguous. There are 14 residues in the CDR3. In germline, CDR1 is MDHEN, CDR2 SYDVKM. V lost 3 bases and J lost 2, with 10 bases in between. CDR3 coding DNA: TGTGCCAGCAGTTTTTTACGGAGGAACTATGGCTACACCTTC. Its protein product is CASSFLRRNYGYTF.

J is TRBJ2-2 and V is TRBV6-5; TRBD1 matches at 7 bases. V lost 0 bases and J lost 5; bases outside the gene matches: 6. Germline V lookup: CDR1 MNHEY, CDR2 SVGAGI. This CDR3 contains 16 residues. In nucleotides, the CDR3 is TGTGCCAGCAGTTACTCAGGGGGCGCAGGGACCGGGGAGCTGTTTTTT. This translates into CASSYSGGAGTGELFF.

This clone was seen a handful of times. The CDR3 region has the DNA TGCAGCGTTGAAACGGTTGATACGCAGTATTTT. This encodes CSVETVDTQYF. The V and J genes are TRBV29-1 and TRBJ2-3; D ambiguous. Germline CDR1 SQVTM, CDR2 ANQGSEA. Trimming left V 2 bases short and J 6 bases short, with 6 bases between. The CDR3 covers 11 residues.

The V call is TRBV4-1, the J call TRBJ1-5; D ambiguous. Germline CDR1 reads MGHRA; CDR2 reads YSYEKL. This CDR3 is built from 19 residues. Trimming cost V 0 bases and J 0 bases, with 18 bases left between them. DNA of the CDR3: TGCGCCAGCAGCCAAGATACGCTCACAGAGAAATATAGCAATCAGCCCCAGCATTTT. Protein: CASSQDTLTEKYSNQPQHF.

This chain links TRBV2 with TRBJ1-2; a possible D gene is TRBD1 (6 bases). Germline CDR1 is SNHLY and CDR2 is FYNNEI. The CDR3 has 15 residues. V shed 0 bases and J shed 6 bases, with 14 bases lying between them. The CDR3 nucleotides are TGTGCCAGCAGTGAAGCGCAGGGGATCTGGAATGGCTACACCTTC. Translation gives CASSEAQGIWNGYTF.

The V call is TRBV19, the J call TRBJ1-5; 12 bases line up with TRBD1. The CDR3 extends over 18 amino acids. CDR1 is LNHDA and CDR2 is SQIVND in the germline V gene (reference sequence). The junction had 10 bases not matched to a gene; V was cut back by 5 bases and J by 2 bases. The CDR3 nucleotides are TGTGCCAGTAGTCGCCTAGAAGGGACAGGGGGCCGCAATCAGCCCCAGCATTTT. Its translation is CASSRLEGTGGRNQPQHF.

This chain joins TRBV12-3 or TRBV12-4 and TRBJ1-1; possible D gene TRBD1, 5 bases. V lost 6 bases to trimming and J lost 2 bases, with 10 bases between them. The CDR3 has 13 residues. CDR3 in amino acids: CASRQQENTEAFF. DNA for the CDR3: TGTGCCAGCAGACAACAGGAAAACACTGAAGCTTTCTTT.

The chain couples TRBV10-3 to TRBJ2-3; D is unresolved. V was cut by 6 bases and J by 0 bases, with 13 bases left in between. The CDR3 covers 15 residues. Germline CDR1 ENHRY, CDR2 SYGVKD. CDR3 nucleotide sequence: TGTGCCATCAGCCCGAAGACTCCTAGCACAGATACGCAGTATTTT. Amino acid sequence: CAISPKTPSTDTQYF.

This chain links TRBV10-3 with TRBJ1-1; 9 positions match TRBD1. V lost 11 bases, J lost 0 bases, and 7 bases stayed unmatched. The germline CDR1 and CDR2 sequences are ENHRY and SYGVKD. The CDR3 has 14 residues. For the CDR3, the DNA is TGTGCCGTCCGGGACAGGGCCGTGAACACTGAAGCTTTCTTT. Translating it yields CAVRDRAVNTEAFF.

The genes are TRBV18 and TRBJ1-6; possible D gene TRBD1, 6 bases. The germline CDR1 and CDR2 sequences are KGHSH and LQKENI. This CDR3 contains 13 residues. Trimming cost V 6 bases and J 7 bases, with 10 bases left between them. The CDR3 protein is CASSYQGNSPLHF. CDR3 nucleotide sequence: TGTGCCAGCTCGTACCAGGGGAATTCACCCCTCCACTTT.

The chain links TRBV7-9 to TRBJ2-5; weak D call: TRBD1 (6 bases). The germline V gene has CDR1 SEHNR and CDR2 FQNEAQ (reference sequence). The CDR3 contains 13 residues. V lost 6 bases and J 2 bases, leaving 10 bases between the germline ends. DNA of the CDR3: TGTGCCAGCAGTCGAACAGGGCAAGAGACCCAGTACTTC. Its protein product is CASSRTGQETQYF.

The rearrangement links TRBV7-2 to TRBJ2-7; TRBD2 aligns across 7 bases. The germline gives CDR1 SGHTA, CDR2 FQGNSA. Trimming took 4 bases from V and 8 from J; bases not matched to a gene: 11. The CDR3 is 14 amino acids. The CDR3 DNA reads as TGTGCCAGCAGCTCGTCGGGCTCGGGGGGAAAGCAGTACTTC. Protein product: CASSSSGSGGKQYF.

V gene TRBV7-9 combines with J gene TRBJ1-1, with 11 bases matching TRBD1. After removal of 3 bases from V and 6 bases from J, the junction contained 18 bases not matched to a gene. The CDR3 is 19 amino acids. Looked up from germline, CDR1 is SEHNR and CDR2 is FQNEAQ (reference sequence). CDR3 DNA: TGTGCCAGCAGCTTCTCCGGGACAGGGGGACCGTTATTATATTCTGAAGCTTTCTTT. It specifies CASSFSGTGGPLLYSEAFF.

The chain carries TRBV19 and TRBJ1-1; 9 bases map to TRBD1. The trim removed 7 bases at V and 11 bases at J, leaving 11 bases unmatched. The CDR3 runs 13 residues. Germline V CDR1 and CDR2: LNHDA, SQIVND (reference sequence). CDR3 sequence: CASTGQGSFLAFF. CDR3 DNA sequence: TGTGCCAGTACTGGACAGGGGTCTTTTCTCGCTTTCTTT.

This sequence joins TRBV19 and TRBJ2-3; tentatively, D is TRBD1 (6 bases). This CDR3 comprises 16 residues. Trimming took off 2 bases at V and 3 bases at J, with 15 bases between the two ends. The germline gives CDR1 LNHDA, CDR2 SQIVND (reference sequence). The CDR3 nucleotides are TGTGCCAGTAGTATACCGGCAGGGGAGAGGACAGATACGCAGTATTTT. Its protein product is CASSIPAGERTDTQYF.

The chain employs TRBV14 and TRBJ2-7, with D possibly being TRBD2 (5 bases). Germline V CDR1 and CDR2: SGHDN, FVKESK. V lost 1 base, J lost 2 bases, and 12 bases lay in between. The CDR3 loop spans 15 amino acids. The CDR3, as DNA: TGTGCCAGCAGCCAAGGGGTTGCGGGCCCCTACGAGCAGTACTTC. It encodes CASSQGVAGPYEQYF.

This chain joins TRBV15 and TRBJ1-6, with 7 positions matching TRBD1. The length of the CDR3 is 15 residues. Germline loops: CDR1 LNHNV, CDR2 YYDKDF (reference sequence). Germline trimming cut 4 bases from V and 7 bases from J; bases unmatched to any gene: 7. The CDR3 reads CATSKDRARNSPLHF. Here the CDR3 DNA reads TGTGCCACCAGCAAAGACAGGGCTCGCAATTCACCCCTCCACTTT.

The chain employs TRBV2 and TRBJ1-1, with 7 bases that match TRBD1. The CDR3 has 14 residues. V dropped 6 bases and J dropped 1; count of bases not matched to a gene: 5. In germline, CDR1 is SNHLY, CDR2 FYNNEI. The CDR3 spells CASSSGTANTEAFF. The DNA for the CDR3 is TGTGCCAGCAGCTCCGGGACAGCGAACACTGAAGCTTTCTTT.

In its sample, this clone was seen once. This chain links TRBV12-3 or TRBV12-4 with TRBJ2-2, with no clear D. V lost 2 bases, J lost 3 bases, and 4 bases lay in between. The CDR3 covers 13 residues. CDR3 bases: TGTGCCAGCAGTTTACGGGACACCGGGGAGCTGTTTTTT. It specifies CASSLRDTGELFF.

The J gene is TRBJ1-2, the V gene TRBV2; tentatively, D is TRBD1 (6 bases). The germline V gene has CDR1 SNHLY and CDR2 FYNNEI. Between the trimmed V and J ends, which lost 3 bases and 2 bases, there was a span of 19 bases. The CDR3 is 17 amino acids. Written as DNA, the CDR3 is TGTGCCAGCAGTGAGATGTCACAACGGACAGACAACTATGGCTACACCTTC. Amino acid sequence: CASSEMSQRTDNYGYTF.

This chain links TRBV19 with TRBJ1-4; 9 bases align to TRBD1. Germline V gives CDR1 LNHDA, CDR2 SQIVND (reference sequence). Trimming took 10 bases from V and 2 from J; bases not matched to a gene: 8. The CDR3 sequence is 15 residues long. The CDR3: CATRTGAHTNEKLFF. The CDR3 nucleotides are TGTGCCACTAGGACAGGGGCGCATACTAATGAAAAACTGTTTTTT.

The chain carries TRBV11-3 and TRBJ2-1; 8 bases map to TRBD1. Trimming cost V 3 bases and J 4 bases; bases outside gene matches: 2. The germline V gene encodes CDR1 SGHNT and CDR2 YENEEA. This CDR3 spans 14 amino acids. The CDR3 DNA sequence: TGTGCCAGCAGCTTGCAGGGGGCTTACAATGAGCAGTTCTTC. Residues: CASSLQGAYNEQFF. Full variable domain (outside the CDR3, taken from reference TRBV11-3 and TRBJ2-1): EAGVVQSPRYKIIEKKQPVAFWCNPISGHNTLYWYLQNLGQGPELLIRYENEEAVDDSQLPKDRFSAERLKGVDSTLKIQPAELGDSAVYLCASSLQGAYNEQFFGPGTRLTVL.

The J gene is TRBJ2-7, the V gene TRBV14, with TRBD1 matching 7 bases. The CDR3 totals 14 residues. Germline trimming cut 4 bases from V and 6 bases from J; bases unmatched to any gene: 9. CDR1 and CDR2 (germline): SGHDN, FVKESK. As DNA, the CDR3 is TGTGCCAGCAGCCCCAGGGTTACAGGGGCCGAGCAGTACTTC. It specifies CASSPRVTGAEQYF.

The V and J genes are TRBV2 and TRBJ2-5, with D possibly TRBD2 on 6 matching bases. Trimming took 1 base from V and 5 from J, leaving 17 bases between them. This CDR3 spans 16 amino acids. The germline CDR1 and CDR2 sequences are SNHLY and FYNNEI. The CDR3: CASSEEALNGGETQYF. The CDR3 region has the DNA TGTGCCAGCAGTGAAGAGGCTCTTAACGGGGGTGAGACCCAGTACTTC. Using reference TRBV2 and TRBJ2-5 for the parts outside the CDR3, the full variable domain is EPEVTQTPSHQVTQMGQEVILRCVPISNHLYFYWYRQILGQKVEFLVSFYNNEISEKSEIFDDQFSVERPDGSNFTLKIRSTKLEDSAMYFCASSEEALNGGETQYFGPGTRLLVL.

This clone was detected only once. The gene calls are TRBV5-5 and TRBJ2-1; no clear D gene. Germline-derived CDR1 and CDR2 are SGHKS and YYEKEE (reference sequence). The V gene lost 0 bases and the J gene lost 4 bases, with 11 bases spanning the gap. The CDR3 runs to 15 residues. CDR3 amino acids: CASSLGQARYNEQFF. DNA of the CDR3: TGTGCCAGCAGCTTGGGGCAGGCTCGATACAATGAGCAGTTCTTC.

This clone has just one count. J is TRBJ1-5 and V is TRBV24-1; the match to TRBD1 covers 9 bases. Trimming at V came to 4 bases and at J to 7 bases, leaving 10 bases not matched to a gene. Germline lookup yields CDR1 KGHDR and CDR2 SFDVKD. The CDR3 loop spans 16 amino acids. CDR3 nucleotides: TGTGCCACCAGTGACTCCACAGGGGGCGCATTCCAGCCCCAGCATTTT. Translated, it gives CATSDSTGGAFQPQHF.

Worth noting for this clone: The junction does not match germline at one end; this may be a read error. The sample holds other DNA sequences that translate to the same CDR3. The chain uses TRBV12-3 or TRBV12-4 and TRBJ2-7; D is perhaps TRBD1 (5 bases). The length of the CDR3 is 13 residues. Here the CDR3 reads CASSLDISYEQYF. The DNA for the CDR3 is TGTGCCAGCAGTTTGGACATCAGCTACGAGCAATACTTC.

This chain connects TRBV7-9 to TRBJ1-6; 7 positions agree with TRBD1. V lost 5 bases and J lost 6; bases outside the gene matches: 10. The length of the CDR3 is 16 residues. Germline loops: CDR1 SEHNR, CDR2 FQNEAQ (reference sequence). DNA for the CDR3: TGTGCCAGCAGCCTGACAGGGTCTTGGAGTAATTCACCCCTCCACTTT. It encodes CASSLTGSWSNSPLHF.